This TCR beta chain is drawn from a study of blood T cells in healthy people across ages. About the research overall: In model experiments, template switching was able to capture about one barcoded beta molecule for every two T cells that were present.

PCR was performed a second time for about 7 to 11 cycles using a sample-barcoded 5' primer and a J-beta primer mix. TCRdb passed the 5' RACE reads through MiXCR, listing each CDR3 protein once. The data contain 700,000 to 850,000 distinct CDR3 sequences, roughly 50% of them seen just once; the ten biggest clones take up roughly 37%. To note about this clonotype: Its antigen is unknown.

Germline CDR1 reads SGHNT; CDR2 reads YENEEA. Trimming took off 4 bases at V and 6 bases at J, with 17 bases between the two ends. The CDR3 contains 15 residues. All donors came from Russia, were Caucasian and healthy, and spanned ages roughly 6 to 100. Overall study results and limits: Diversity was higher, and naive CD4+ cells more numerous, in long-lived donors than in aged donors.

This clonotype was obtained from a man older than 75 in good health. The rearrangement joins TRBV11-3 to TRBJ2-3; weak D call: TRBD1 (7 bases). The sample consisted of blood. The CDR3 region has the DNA TGTGCCAGCAGCTCAGGGGGGAGAACATATGATACGCAGTATTTT. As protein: CASSSGGRTYDTQYF.